Below, 17 T cell receptor beta chains from the same sample are listed, as sequenced in a study of beta chain features in type 1 diabetes. Findings and limits, study-wide: Among patients with Type 1 diabetes, TCRB CDR3s were moderately but significantly shorter in every one of the four CD4+ subsets.

These receptors have no known antigen. The investigators reverse transcribed all of the isolated RNA, so they sequenced expressed TCRB transcripts. Here immunoSEQ multiplex PCR was the method, and the copy in TCRdb shows in-frame clones only, minus some. The sample gives 250,000 to 350,000 clones, 13% to 15% of which show up once; over 0.015% is in the top ten. The sequencing input was naive CD4+ T cells from blood. These receptors all come from a man under 40 with type 1 diabetes.

The chain employs TRBV5-1 and TRBJ1-5, with 8 bases identical to TRBD1. Germline lookup yields CDR1 SGHRS and CDR2 YFSETQ. The CDR3 extends over 14 amino acids. The V segment lost 4 bases and the J segment 4 bases; nucleotides outside the gene matches: 4. The CDR3 sequence: CASSPTGVNQPQHF. CDR3 bases: TGCGCCAGCAGCCCGACAGGGGTTAATCAGCCCCAGCATTTT.

This clone was found a few times. The rearrangement uses TRBV5-1 and TRBJ2-3; D is perhaps TRBD2 (6 bases). Per the germline V gene, CDR1 is SGHRS and CDR2 is YFSETQ. Trimming left V 3 bases short and J 1 base short, with 12 bases between. The CDR3 runs to 15 residues. The chain's CDR3 is CASSSTSSGTDTQYF. In DNA, the CDR3 is TGCGCCAGCAGCTCTACTTCTAGCGGCACAGATACGCAGTATTTT.

J is TRBJ2-1 and V is TRBV27; D remains ambiguous. Germline CDR1 is MNHEY and CDR2 is SMNVEV (reference sequence). The ends were cut back, 5 bases at V and 0 bases at J, with 8 bases in the middle. CDR3 length equals 14 residues. The CDR3 region is CASSTLSSYNEQFF. The CDR3 DNA is TGTGCCAGCAGTACCCTTAGCTCCTACAATGAGCAGTTCTTC.

This clone turned up a few times. This sequence joins TRBV5-1 and TRBJ2-3; TRBD2 matches 8 bases. V dropped 4 bases and J dropped 1; count of bases not matched to a gene: 11. Germline CDR1 and CDR2: SGHRS and YFSETQ. CDR3 size: 17 residues. The CDR3 sequence is CASSQGPGSGGTDTQYF. CDR3 nucleotide sequence: TGCGCCAGCAGCCAGGGTCCCGGTAGCGGGGGCACAGATACGCAGTATTTT.

As concerns this clone: The junction departs from the called germline gene at one end, perhaps through a read error. The chain recombines TRBV7-9 with TRBJ2-3; 10 bases are shared with TRBD2. CDR1 and CDR2 (germline): SEHNR, FQNEAQ (reference sequence). The CDR3 has 15 amino acids. The CDR3 here is CASSLAGASPDTQYF. CDR3 DNA sequence: TGTGCCAGCAGCCTAGCGGGAGCATCACCAGATACGCAGTATTTT.

The V call is TRBV29-1, the J call TRBJ2-1, with D tentatively TRBD1 (6 bases). Trimming took off 6 bases at V and 3 bases at J, with 18 bases between the two ends. The CDR3 has 15 amino acids. Germline loops: CDR1 SQVTM, CDR2 ANQGSEA. The CDR3, as DNA: TGCAGCGTGGGGCGTAGGGCAGGGGTCTACAATGAGCAGTTCTTC. The encoded protein is CSVGRRAGVYNEQFF.

The sample holds a few counts of this clone. The gene calls are TRBV6-5 and TRBJ2-7; D possibly corresponds to TRBD2 (6 bases). The germline CDR1 and CDR2 sequences are MNHEY and SVGAGI. Trimming took off 0 bases at V and 2 bases at J, with 11 bases between the two ends. The CDR3 runs to 15 residues. The CDR3 bases are TGTGCCAGCAGTTACTCGACTAGGGCAGCCTACGAGCAGTACTTC. Amino acid sequence: CASSYSTRAAYEQYF.

This clone came up a few times. This sequence joins TRBV4-1 and TRBJ1-2; tentatively, D is TRBD1 (5 bases). Trimming removed 2 bases at V and 7 bases at J, with 17 bases between. The germline V gene has CDR1 MGHRA and CDR2 YSYEKL. The CDR3 length is 15 residues. The CDR3 DNA reads TGCGCCAGCAGCCAACCAAGGGACTCCTCCGGTGGCTACACCTTC. Its protein product is CASSQPRDSSGGYTF.

This sequence joins TRBV5-1 and TRBJ1-1; 8 nucleotides line up with TRBD1. The CDR3 runs to 17 residues. V gave up 0 bases and J gave up 0 bases; unmatched junction bases: 7. CDR1 and CDR2 (germline): SGHRS, YFSETQ. As DNA, the CDR3 is TGCGCCAGCAGCTTGGGTTGGACAGGGAAGCTGAACACTGAAGCTTTCTTT. Translated, it gives CASSLGWTGKLNTEAFF.

This clone was observed a few times. This rearrangement joins TRBV5-4 to TRBJ2-7, with D possibly TRBD1 on 5 matching bases. The CDR3 covers 14 residues. Trimming shortened V by 0 bases and J by 6 bases, and 13 bases separated the two germline ends. The germline V gene encodes CDR1 SGHNT and CDR2 YYREEE (reference sequence). The CDR3 DNA sequence: TGTGCCAGCAGCTTGGTCCAGGGAACGGGCGAGCAGTACTTC. It encodes CASSLVQGTGEQYF.

The V and J genes are TRBV18 and TRBJ2-2; unclear D gene. The V and J ends lost 1 base and 0 bases respectively, with 9 bases between them. Germline CDR1 and CDR2: KGHSH and LQKENI. This CDR3 is built from 16 residues. The CDR3 coding sequence is TGTGCCAGCTCACCACAACGGGTTTCGAACACCGGGGAGCTGTTTTTT. It yields the protein CASSPQRVSNTGELFF.

This clone has only a few counts. This rearrangement joins TRBV18 to TRBJ2-7; 9 bases map to TRBD2. V was clipped by 6 bases and J by 1 base; unmatched bases: 4. Germline CDR1 and CDR2: KGHSH and LQKENI. The length of the CDR3 is 14 residues. The CDR3 loop is CASSGTSLSYEQYF. CDR3 DNA: TGTGCCAGCTCGGGGACTAGCTTATCCTACGAGCAGTACTTC.

The chain has TRBV11-2 and TRBJ2-1; TRBD2 matches 13 bases. V dropped 4 bases and J dropped 12; count of bases not matched to a gene: 9. The CDR3 length is 15 residues. Germline CDR1 SGHAT, CDR2 FQNNGV. CDR3 DNA: TGTGCCAGCAGCTCTGGACTAGCGGGAGTTGACTGGCAGTTCTTC. This encodes CASSSGLAGVDWQFF.

This chain joins TRBV7-8 and TRBJ2-7; TRBD1 agrees at 8 bases. V was pared by 0 bases and J by 3 bases, with 4 bases of the junction left unmatched. The CDR3 spans 15 residues. The germline V gene encodes CDR1 SGHVS and CDR2 FQNEAQ. The CDR3 spells CASSLAPGQDYEQYF. The CDR3 bases are TGTGCCAGCAGCTTAGCACCGGGACAGGACTACGAGCAGTACTTC.

V gene TRBV7-2 combines with J gene TRBJ1-5, with D possibly being TRBD1 (6 bases). The germline gives CDR1 SGHTA, CDR2 FQGNSA. V lost 8 bases, J lost 6 bases, and 14 bases lay in between. This CDR3 is 13 amino acids long. The CDR3 DNA is TGTGCCAGCGGATCAGGGGATCTTCAGCCCCAGCATTTT. Protein sequence: CASGSGDLQPQHF.

J is TRBJ1-3 and V is TRBV29-1, with D perhaps matching TRBD1 (5 bases). CDR1 is SQVTM and CDR2 is ANQGSEA in the germline V gene. The CDR3 spans 13 residues. The V end was cut by 2 bases, the J end by 0 bases, with 5 bases between. CDR3 sequence reads: CSVERGSGNTIYF. The CDR3 DNA follows: TGCAGCGTTGAAAGGGGCTCTGGAAACACCATATATTTT.

The CDR3 here is CASSLTGYEQYF. Here the CDR3 DNA reads TGCGCCAGCAGCTTGACAGGGTACGAGCAGTACTTC. This sequence joins TRBV5-1 and TRBJ2-7; TRBD1 is a possible D gene (6 bases). The germline V gene has CDR1 SGHRS and CDR2 YFSETQ. The CDR3 is 12 residues long. The V end lost 1 base, the J end lost 4 bases, and 6 bases lay between the germline ends.